A selection of T cell receptor beta chains follows, all from one sample in a study of CD8 T cells in ankylosing spondylitis. From the 5' RACE reads, TCRdb called clonotypes with MiXCR, one entry per CDR3 protein. This sample has around 770,000 distinct CDR3 sequences, with around a fifth found just once. The source material was blood, either unsorted or a sorted T cell fraction (not recorded which). The receptors were sampled from a male donor with ankylosing spondylitis. CDR3s include the opening cysteine and the closing phenylalanine or tryptophan. A D gene is named only where the DNA matches it firmly. Rows may omit the clone size; those that give it use once, few, many or a size class.

>TRBJ1-5|.|TRBV10-3|.
TGTGCCATCAGCCCTCACGGGAAGGGCGCTTTCAATCAGCCCCAGCATTTT
CAISPHGKGAFNQPQHF
>TRBJ1-2|.|TRBV27|.
TGTGCCAGCAGTTTATCGAGATTGGGTGGCTACACCTTC
CASSLSRLGGYTF
>TRBJ2-3|.|TRBV6-2/TRBV6-3|.
TGTGCCAGCAGTTACTCGAGTCGGGCGAGGGGCACAGATACGCAGTATTTT
CASSYSSRARGTDTQYF
>TRBJ1-1|.|TRBV6-5|.
TGTGCCAGCAGTTACGAACAGAACACTGAAGCTTTCTTT
CASSYEQNTEAFF
>TRBJ2-7|few|TRBV20-1|.
TGCAGTGCGTACCGGGACGGACCCTACGAGCAGTACTTC
CSAYRDGPYEQYF
>TRBJ2-1|few|TRBV5-1|TRBD2
TGCGCCAGCAGCTTGGTTCTGGGAGCGGGGGGGTACAATGAGCAGTTCTTC
CASSLVLGAGGYNEQFF
>TRBJ2-5|.|TRBV4-3|.
TGCGCCAGCAGCCAAAGGCGGGAACTGCCAGGAGAGACCCAGTACTTC
CASSQRRELPGETQYF
>TRBJ2-1|.|TRBV5-6|.
TGTGCCAGCAGCTATCTGTCCACAACTAATGAGCAGTTCTTC
CASSYLSTTNEQFF
>TRBJ1-2|.|TRBV9|TRBD1
TGTGCCAGCAGCACTACAGGGGAGAGCTATGGCTACACCTTC
CASSTTGESYGYTF
>TRBJ2-1|few|TRBV11-3|TRBD2
TGTGCCAGCAGCCCCATAGAAGGACTAGCGGAATCGAATGAGCAGTTCTTC
CASSPIEGLAESNEQFF
>TRBJ1-1|.|TRBV27|.
TGTGCCAGCAGTTTAGGGAACGCCATGAACACTGAAGCTTTCTTT
CASSLGNAMNTEAFF
>TRBJ1-1|.|TRBV7-9|.
TGTGCCAGCAGCCCAGACCAGGGTCTTGAAGCTTTCTTT
CASSPDQGLEAFF
>TRBJ2-7|.|TRBV7-9|.
TGTGCCAGCAGCTCGACAGTGAACTCCTACGAGCAGTACTTC
CASSSTVNSYEQYF
>TRBJ1-1|few|TRBV18|TRBD1
TGTGCCAGCTCACTCATGACAGGGGTGAACACTGAAGCTTTCTTT
CASSLMTGVNTEAFF
>TRBJ2-2|few|TRBV4-2|.
TGTGCCAGCAGCCAAGATTGGCGAATTAACACCGGGGAGCTGTTTTTT
CASSQDWRINTGELFF
>TRBJ1-1|few|TRBV27|.
TGTGCCAGCAGTCCTGCGATCGGGGAATTGAACACTGAAGCTTTCTTT
CASSPAIGELNTEAFF